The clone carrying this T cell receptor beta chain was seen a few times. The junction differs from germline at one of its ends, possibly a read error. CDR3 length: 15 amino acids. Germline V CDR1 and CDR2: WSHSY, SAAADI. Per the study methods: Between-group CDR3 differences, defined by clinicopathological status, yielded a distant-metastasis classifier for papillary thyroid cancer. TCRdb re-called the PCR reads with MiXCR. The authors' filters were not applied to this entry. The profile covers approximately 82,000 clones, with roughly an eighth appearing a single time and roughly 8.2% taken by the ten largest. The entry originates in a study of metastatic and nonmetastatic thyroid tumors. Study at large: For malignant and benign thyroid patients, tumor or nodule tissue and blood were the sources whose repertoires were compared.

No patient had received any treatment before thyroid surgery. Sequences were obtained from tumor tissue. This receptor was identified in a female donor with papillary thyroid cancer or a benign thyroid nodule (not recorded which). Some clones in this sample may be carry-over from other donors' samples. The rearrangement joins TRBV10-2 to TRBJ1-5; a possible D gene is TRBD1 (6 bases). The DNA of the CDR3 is TGCGCCAACAGTGGGGGGGCGGGTAGCAATCAGCCCCAGCATTTT. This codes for CANSGGAGSNQPQHF.